The clone carrying this T cell receptor beta chain occurred many times. The antigen is not known. These data originate in a study of tumor-infiltrating lymphocytes in primary liver carcinoma. Study-level points and caveats: Lesser overlap characterized tumor-adjacent and tumor-blood pairs relative to tumor region pairs. Significantly greater top-250-clone fractions characterized tumors relative to blood (p = 0.039).

Each 20-30 mg portion of unsorted bulk tissue served as the source for co-extraction of RNA and DNA. Resecting the tumor surgically was how the patients' primary liver carcinoma was treated. Patients in the cohort were treatment-naive and living with chronic HBV infection. The researchers produced TCR beta cDNA from approximately 550 ng total RNA with a constant-region primer. Amplification in three nested multiplex PCR rounds with slightly modified ARM-PCR gave rise to TCR beta libraries. TCRdb ran MiXCR on the multiplex PCR reads and lists one entry per CDR3 protein. The sample lists some 95,000 distinct CDR3 sequences, just under 70% seen once, with 27% in the top ten. This sequence was found in a man aged 35 to 55 with primary liver carcinoma and hepatitis B virus infection. Sequenced sample: tumor-adjacent normal liver tissue.

In DNA, the CDR3 is TGCGCCAGCAGCCAAGGGACCGCCAATCAGCCCCAGCATTTT. It is translated as CASSQGTANQPQHF. The J gene is TRBJ1-5, the V gene TRBV4-1; no clear D. This CDR3 spans 14 amino acids. Looked up from germline, CDR1 is MGHRA and CDR2 is YSYEKL. Trimming shortened V by 1 base and J by 3 bases, and 7 bases separated the two germline ends.